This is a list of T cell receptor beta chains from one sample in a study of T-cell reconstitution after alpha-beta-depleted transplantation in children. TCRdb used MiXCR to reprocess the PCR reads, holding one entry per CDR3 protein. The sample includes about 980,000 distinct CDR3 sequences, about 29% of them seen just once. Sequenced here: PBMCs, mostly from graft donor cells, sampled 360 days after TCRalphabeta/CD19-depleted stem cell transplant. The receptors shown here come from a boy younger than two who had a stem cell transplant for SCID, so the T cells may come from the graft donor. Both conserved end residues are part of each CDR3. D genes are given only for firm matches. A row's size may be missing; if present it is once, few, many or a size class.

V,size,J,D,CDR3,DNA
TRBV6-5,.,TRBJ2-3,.,CASSYFLWRHRFTDTQYF,TGTGCCAGCAGTTACTTTTTGTGGCGCCACCGATTCACAGATACGCAGTATTTT
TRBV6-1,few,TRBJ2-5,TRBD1,CAARRQGALGETQYF,TGTGCCGCACGGCGGCAGGGGGCGCTCGGAGAGACCCAGTACTTC
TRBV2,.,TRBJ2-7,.,CASRWAGTPSYEQYF,TGTGCCAGCAGATGGGCCGGGACACCGTCCTACGAGCAGTACTTC
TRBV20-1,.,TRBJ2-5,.,CSAIVHGAGPQETQYF,TGCAGTGCCATAGTTCACGGGGCAGGACCGCAAGAGACCCAGTACTTC
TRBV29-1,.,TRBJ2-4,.,CSVEDRNREAQYF,TGCAGCGTTGAAGATAGAAACAGGGAAGCCCAGTACTTC
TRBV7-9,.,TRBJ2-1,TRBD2,CASSLETSGDEQFF,TGTGCCAGCAGCTTAGAGACTAGCGGTGACGAGCAGTTCTTC
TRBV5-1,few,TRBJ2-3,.,CASSSRDFGTDTQYF,TGCGCCAGCAGCAGCCGGGACTTTGGCACAGATACGCAGTATTTT
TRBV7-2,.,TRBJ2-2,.,CASSHQPGRRTGELFF,TGTGCCAGCAGCCACCAACCGGGACGACGAACCGGGGAGCTGTTTTTT
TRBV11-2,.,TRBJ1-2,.,CASSPRAGEGGYTF,TGTGCCAGCAGCCCGCGGGCTGGGGAGGGTGGCTACACCTTC
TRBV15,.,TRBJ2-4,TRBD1,CATSIPRTGSIQYF,TGTGCCACCAGCATCCCTAGGACAGGGAGCATTCAGTACTTC
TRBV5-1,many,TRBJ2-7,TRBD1,CASSLDRGPYEQYF,TGCGCCAGCAGCTTGGACAGGGGGCCCTACGAGCAGTACTTC